Each of the 8 T cell receptor beta chains below was sequenced from the same sample in a study of blood T cell repertoires in COVID-19 (dated by TCRdb to 2018 to 2020). Libraries came from the immunoSEQ multiplex PCR assay. TCRdb mirrors the immuneACCESS table, restricted to in-frame sequences. Some clones are absent from its copies; in checked studies, under half trace to an unresolved V gene, and the reason for the others is unknown. Counted in this sample were 100,000 to 150,000 clones; 75% to 90% of them appeared once. The ten top clones hold around 1.9% of the sample. Sequenced: peripheral blood. Receptors were obtained from a man aged 65-85 years with acute or convalescent COVID-19.

This CDR3 is CASSETRTGGNGYTF. The DNA for the CDR3 is TGCGCCAGCAGTGAGACCCGGACAGGGGGGAATGGCTACACCTTC. This chain uses TRBV10-2 with TRBJ1-2, with 10 bases that match TRBD1. CDR3 length equals 15 residues. Germline V CDR1 and CDR2: WSHSY, SAAADI. V was clipped by 2 bases and J by 6 bases; unmatched bases: 6.

The chain links TRBV11-2 to TRBJ2-3; 9 positions agree with TRBD2. Trimming cost V 2 bases and J 2 bases; bases outside gene matches: 2. The CDR3 loop spans 15 amino acids. Germline V gene sequence: CDR1 SGHAT, CDR2 FQNNGV. CDR3 in amino acids: CASSLSGGPTDTQYF. The CDR3, as DNA: TGTGCCAGCAGCTTAAGCGGGGGGCCCACAGATACGCAGTATTTT. The variable domain in full, completed from reference TRBV11-2 and TRBJ2-3, reads EAGVAQSPRYKIIEKRQSVAFWCNPISGHATLYWYQQILGQGPKLLIQFQNNGVVDDSQLPKDRFSAERLKGVDSTLKIQPAKLEDSAVYLCASSLSGGPTDTQYFGPGTRLTVL.

Only one count was recorded for this clone. The rearrangement joins TRBV7-2 to TRBJ2-7; 11 nucleotides match TRBD1. Germline V gene sequence: CDR1 SGHTA, CDR2 FQGNSA. The CDR3 has 15 amino acids. The V and J ends lost 6 bases and 4 bases, in that order; junction bases with no gene match: 8. The CDR3 sequence: CASSIGQGALYEQYF. Written as DNA, the CDR3 is TGTGCCAGCAGTATAGGACAGGGGGCATTATACGAGCAGTACTTC.

This chain joins TRBV4-1 and TRBJ1-1; the match to TRBD1 covers 8 bases. Germline values: CDR1 MGHRA, CDR2 YSYEKL. CDR3 length: 16 residues. Trimming cost V 1 base and J 5 bases; bases outside gene matches: 9. This chain's CDR3 is CASSQVGRGHRTEAFF. The DNA for the CDR3 is TGCGCCAGCAGCCAAGTGGGCAGGGGGCATAGGACTGAAGCTTTCTTT.

This chain uses TRBV19 with TRBJ1-5; 7 positions match TRBD1. The CDR3 is made up of 15 amino acids. Germline V lookup: CDR1 LNHDA, CDR2 SQIVND (reference sequence). V was clipped by 2 bases and J by 7 bases; unmatched bases: 8. The CDR3 reads CASSIHLGGRQPQHF. CDR3 nucleotide sequence: TGTGCCAGTAGTATACACTTAGGGGGCCGGCAGCCCCAGCATTTT.

This chain connects TRBV7-9 to TRBJ2-2; tentative D call: TRBD1 (6 bases). V dropped 5 bases and J dropped 7 bases, with 11 bases sitting between them. This CDR3 has 13 residues. Germline-derived CDR1 and CDR2 are SEHNR and FQNEAQ (reference sequence). CDR3 DNA sequence: TGTGCCAGCAGCCTACAGGGAATCGGGGAGCTGTTTTTT. This sequence encodes CASSLQGIGELFF.

The V gene is TRBV29-1, the J gene TRBJ1-1; a possible D gene is TRBD1 (6 bases). V was clipped by 8 bases and J by 5 bases, with 18 bases between them. This CDR3 is 13 amino acids long. The germline CDR1 and CDR2 sequences are SQVTM and ANQGSEA. As DNA, the CDR3 is TGCAGCTTCGAGGGGGGGGCAGGTACTGAAGCTTTCTTT. It encodes CSFEGGAGTEAFF.

The chain uses TRBV7-2 and TRBJ2-1; TRBD2 might be the D (5 bases). Trimming stripped 0 bases from V and 4 bases from J, with 13 bases between. Germline CDR1 SGHTA, CDR2 FQGNSA. The CDR3 covers 16 residues. The CDR3 coding sequence is TGTGCCAGCAGCTTAGCGCGAGGGAATTCATACAATGAGCAGTTCTTC. This codes for CASSLARGNSYNEQFF.